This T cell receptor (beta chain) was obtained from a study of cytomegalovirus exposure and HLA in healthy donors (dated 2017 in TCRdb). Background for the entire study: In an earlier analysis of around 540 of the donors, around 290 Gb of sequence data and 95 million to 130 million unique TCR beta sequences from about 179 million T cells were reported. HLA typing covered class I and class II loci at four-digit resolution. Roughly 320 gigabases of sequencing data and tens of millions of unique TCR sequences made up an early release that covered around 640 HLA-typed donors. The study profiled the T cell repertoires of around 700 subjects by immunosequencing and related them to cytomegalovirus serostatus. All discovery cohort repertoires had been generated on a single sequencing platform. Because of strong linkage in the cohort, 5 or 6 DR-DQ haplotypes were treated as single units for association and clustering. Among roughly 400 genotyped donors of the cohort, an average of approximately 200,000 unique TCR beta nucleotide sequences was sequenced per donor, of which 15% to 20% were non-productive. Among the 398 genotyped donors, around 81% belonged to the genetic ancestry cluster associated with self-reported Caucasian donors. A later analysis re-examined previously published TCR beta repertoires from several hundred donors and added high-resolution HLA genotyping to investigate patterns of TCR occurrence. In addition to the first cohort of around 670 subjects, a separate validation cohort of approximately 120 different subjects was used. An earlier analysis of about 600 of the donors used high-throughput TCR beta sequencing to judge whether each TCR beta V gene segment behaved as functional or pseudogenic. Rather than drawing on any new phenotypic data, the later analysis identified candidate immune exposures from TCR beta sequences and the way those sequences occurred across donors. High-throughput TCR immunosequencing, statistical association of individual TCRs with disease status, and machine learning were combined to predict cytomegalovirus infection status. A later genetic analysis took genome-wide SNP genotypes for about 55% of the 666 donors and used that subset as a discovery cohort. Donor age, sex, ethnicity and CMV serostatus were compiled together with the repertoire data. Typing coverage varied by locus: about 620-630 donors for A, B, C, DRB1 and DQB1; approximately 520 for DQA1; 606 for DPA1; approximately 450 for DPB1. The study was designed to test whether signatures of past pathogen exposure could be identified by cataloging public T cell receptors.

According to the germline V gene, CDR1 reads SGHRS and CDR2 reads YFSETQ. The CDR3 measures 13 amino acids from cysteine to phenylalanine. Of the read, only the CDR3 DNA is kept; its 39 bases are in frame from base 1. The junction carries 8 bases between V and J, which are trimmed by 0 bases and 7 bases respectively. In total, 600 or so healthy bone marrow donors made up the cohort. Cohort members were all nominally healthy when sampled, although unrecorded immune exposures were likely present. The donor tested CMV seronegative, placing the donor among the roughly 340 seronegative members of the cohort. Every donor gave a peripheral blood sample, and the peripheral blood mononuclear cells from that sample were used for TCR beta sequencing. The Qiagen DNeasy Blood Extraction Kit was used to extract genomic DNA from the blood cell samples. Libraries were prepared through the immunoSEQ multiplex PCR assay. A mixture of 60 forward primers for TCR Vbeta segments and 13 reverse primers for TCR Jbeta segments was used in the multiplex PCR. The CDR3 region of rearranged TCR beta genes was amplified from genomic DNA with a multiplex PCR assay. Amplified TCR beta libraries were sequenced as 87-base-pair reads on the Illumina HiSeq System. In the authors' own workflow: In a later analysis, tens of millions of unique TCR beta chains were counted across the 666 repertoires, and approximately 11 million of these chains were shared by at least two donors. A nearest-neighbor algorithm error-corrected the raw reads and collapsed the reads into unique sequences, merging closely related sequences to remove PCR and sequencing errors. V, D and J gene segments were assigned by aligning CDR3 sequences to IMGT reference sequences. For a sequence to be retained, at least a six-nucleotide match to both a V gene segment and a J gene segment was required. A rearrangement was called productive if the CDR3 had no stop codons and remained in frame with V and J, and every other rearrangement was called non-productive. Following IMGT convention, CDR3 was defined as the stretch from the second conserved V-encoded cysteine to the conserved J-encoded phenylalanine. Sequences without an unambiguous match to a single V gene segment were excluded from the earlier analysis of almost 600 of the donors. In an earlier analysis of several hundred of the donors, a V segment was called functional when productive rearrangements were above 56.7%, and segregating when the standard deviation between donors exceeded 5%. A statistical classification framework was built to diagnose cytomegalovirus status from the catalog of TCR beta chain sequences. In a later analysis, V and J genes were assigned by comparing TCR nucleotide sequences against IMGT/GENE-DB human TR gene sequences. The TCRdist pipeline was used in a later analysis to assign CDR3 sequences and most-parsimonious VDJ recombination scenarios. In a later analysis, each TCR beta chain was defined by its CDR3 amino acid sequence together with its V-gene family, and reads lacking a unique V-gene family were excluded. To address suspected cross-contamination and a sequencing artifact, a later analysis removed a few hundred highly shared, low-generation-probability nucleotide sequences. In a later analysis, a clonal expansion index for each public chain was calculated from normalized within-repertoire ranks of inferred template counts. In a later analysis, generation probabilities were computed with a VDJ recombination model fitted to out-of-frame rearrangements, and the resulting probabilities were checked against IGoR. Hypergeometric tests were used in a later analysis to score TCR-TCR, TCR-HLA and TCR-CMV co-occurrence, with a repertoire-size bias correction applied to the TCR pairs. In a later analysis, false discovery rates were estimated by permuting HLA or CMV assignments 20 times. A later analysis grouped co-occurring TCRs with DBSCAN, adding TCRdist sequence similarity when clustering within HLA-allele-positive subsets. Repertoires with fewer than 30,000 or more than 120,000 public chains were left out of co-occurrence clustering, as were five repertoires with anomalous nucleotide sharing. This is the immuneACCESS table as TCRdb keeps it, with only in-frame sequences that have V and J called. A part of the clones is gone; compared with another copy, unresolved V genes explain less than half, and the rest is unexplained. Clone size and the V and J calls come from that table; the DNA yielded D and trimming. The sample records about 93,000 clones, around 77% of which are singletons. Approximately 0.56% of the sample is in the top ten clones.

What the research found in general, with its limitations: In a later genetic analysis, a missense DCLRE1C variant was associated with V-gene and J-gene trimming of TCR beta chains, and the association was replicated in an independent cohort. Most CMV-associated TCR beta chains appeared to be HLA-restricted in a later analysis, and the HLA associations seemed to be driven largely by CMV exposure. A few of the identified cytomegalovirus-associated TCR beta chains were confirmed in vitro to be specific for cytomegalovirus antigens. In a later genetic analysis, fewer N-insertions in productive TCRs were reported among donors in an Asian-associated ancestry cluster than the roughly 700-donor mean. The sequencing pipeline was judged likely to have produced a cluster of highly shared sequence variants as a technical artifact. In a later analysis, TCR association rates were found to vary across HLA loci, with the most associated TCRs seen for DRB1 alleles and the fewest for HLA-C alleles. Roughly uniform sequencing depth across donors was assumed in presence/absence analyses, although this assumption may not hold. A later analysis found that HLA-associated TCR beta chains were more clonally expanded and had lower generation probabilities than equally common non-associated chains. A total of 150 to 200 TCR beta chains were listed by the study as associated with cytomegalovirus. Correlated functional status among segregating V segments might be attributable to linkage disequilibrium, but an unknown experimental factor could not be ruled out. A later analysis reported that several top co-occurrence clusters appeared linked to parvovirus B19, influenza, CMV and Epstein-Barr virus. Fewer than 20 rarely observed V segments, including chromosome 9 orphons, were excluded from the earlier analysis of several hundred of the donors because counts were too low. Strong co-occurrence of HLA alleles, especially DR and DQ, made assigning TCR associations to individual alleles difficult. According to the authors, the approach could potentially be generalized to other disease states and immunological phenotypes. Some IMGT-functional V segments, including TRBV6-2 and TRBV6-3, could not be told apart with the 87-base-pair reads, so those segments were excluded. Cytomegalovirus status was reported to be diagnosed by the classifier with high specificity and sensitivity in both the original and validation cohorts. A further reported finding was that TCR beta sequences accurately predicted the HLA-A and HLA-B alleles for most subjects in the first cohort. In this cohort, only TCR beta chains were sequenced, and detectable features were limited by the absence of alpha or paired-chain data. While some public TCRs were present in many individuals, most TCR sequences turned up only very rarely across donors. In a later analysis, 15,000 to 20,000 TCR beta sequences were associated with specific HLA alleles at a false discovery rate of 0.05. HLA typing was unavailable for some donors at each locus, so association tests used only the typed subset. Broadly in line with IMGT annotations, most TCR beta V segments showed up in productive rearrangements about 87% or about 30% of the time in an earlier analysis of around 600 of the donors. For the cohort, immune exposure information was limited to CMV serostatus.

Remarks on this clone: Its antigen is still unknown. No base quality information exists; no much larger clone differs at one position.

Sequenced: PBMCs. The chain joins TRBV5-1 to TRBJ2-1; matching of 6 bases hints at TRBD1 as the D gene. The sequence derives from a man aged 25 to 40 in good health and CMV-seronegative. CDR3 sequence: CASSLGQVNEQFF. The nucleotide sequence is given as TGCGCCAGCAGCTTGGGACAGGTGAATGAGCAGTTCTTC.